Following are 19 T cell receptor beta chains from one sample sequenced in a study of T cells in Graves' hyperthyroidism and ophthalmopathy. Template material for amplifying TCR beta CDR3 regions consisted of RNA transcripts. Researchers ran a first-round RT-PCR on the TCR CDR3 using the HTBI primer set. TCRdb re-called the multiplex PCR reads with MiXCR, one entry per CDR3 protein. The sample carries roughly 350,000 distinct CDR3 sequences, around 15% recorded once. Sequenced material: blood. These receptors originate from a woman aged 25 to 39 with Graves' ophthalmopathy.

This clonotype showed up many times. The CDR3 sequence is CASSPVDSGNTIYF. DNA for the CDR3: TGTGCCAGCTCACCAGTGGACTCTGGAAACACCATATATTTT. The gene calls are TRBV18 and TRBJ1-3; D is ambiguous. Germline CDR1 is KGHSH and CDR2 is LQKENI. There are 14 residues in the CDR3. The V end lost 2 bases, the J end lost 0 bases, and 5 bases lay between the germline ends.

This clonotype was recorded many times. This sequence joins TRBV6-2 or TRBV6-3 and TRBJ2-3; D uncertain. This CDR3 region has 13 residues. Germline assignment: CDR1 MNHEY and CDR2 SVGEGT. V dropped 0 bases and J dropped 4 bases, with 5 bases sitting between them. This chain's CDR3 is CASSYSRPDTQYF. In DNA, the CDR3 is TGTGCCAGCAGTTACTCACGGCCAGATACGCAGTATTTT.

For this clonotype: A much larger clone sits a single nucleotide away, making a read error possible. The V and J genes are TRBV7-9 and TRBJ2-4; maybe TRBD2 (5 bases). Trimming stripped 5 bases from V and 3 bases from J, with 17 bases between. The germline V gene encodes CDR1 SEHNR and CDR2 FQNEAQ (reference sequence). The CDR3 totals 16 residues. CDR3: CASSRTFGKDKNIQYF. In nucleotides, the CDR3 is TGTGCCAGCAGCCGAACGTTCGGGAAAGACAAAAACATTCAGTACTTC. The complete variable domain, with remaining parts taken from reference TRBV7-9 and TRBJ2-4, reads DTGVSQNPRHKITKRGQNVTFRCDPISEHNRLYWYRQTLGQGPEFLTYFQNEAQLEKSRLLSDRFSAERPKGSFSTLEIQRTEQGDSAMYLCASSRTFGKDKNIQYFGAGTRLSVL.

This clonotype occurred many times. The genes are TRBV12-3 or TRBV12-4 and TRBJ1-1, with D possibly TRBD1 on 5 matching bases. The V end was cut by 5 bases, the J end by 4 bases, with 8 bases between. CDR3 length: 12 amino acids. The CDR3 loop is CASSHGGTEAFF. DNA for the CDR3: TGTGCCAGCAGTCACGGGGGCACTGAAGCTTTCTTT.

The chain joins TRBV12-3 or TRBV12-4 to TRBJ2-2, with 9 nucleotides matching TRBD2. V was pared by 5 bases and J by 6 bases, with 13 bases of the junction left unmatched. CDR3 length: 17 amino acids. The CDR3 DNA reads as TGTGCCAGCAGTATGCGGGGGGGCGGGGGGGCCGCCGGGGAGCTGTTTTTT. Translation gives CASSMRGGGGAAGELFF.

The sample holds a few counts of this clonotype. A much larger clone differs by one base, so this may be a read error. The chain couples TRBV20-1 to TRBJ2-7; TRBD2 matches at 11 bases. V lost 3 bases and J lost 2; bases outside the gene matches: 6. CDR1 and CDR2 from the germline V gene are DFQATT and SNEGSKA (reference sequence). CDR3 length: 15 residues. The CDR3 spells CSARERTSGPYEQYF. In DNA, the CDR3 is TGCAGTGCTAGGGAACGGACTAGCGGGCCCTACGAGCAGTACTTC.

This clonotype was found many times. This rearrangement joins TRBV5-1 to TRBJ1-2; TRBD1 matches 7 bases. Germline V lookup: CDR1 SGHRS, CDR2 YFSETQ. The V segment lost 1 base and the J segment 0 bases; nucleotides outside the gene matches: 0. The length of the CDR3 is 14 residues. The CDR3 DNA is TGCGCCAGCAGCTTGCAGGGGGCTAACTATGGCTACACCTTC. Its protein is CASSLQGANYGYTF.

The sample holds many counts of this clonotype. The rearrangement uses TRBV18 and TRBJ2-7; TRBD1 matches 7 bases. J lost 4 bases, V lost 4 bases, and 4 bases had no gene match. This CDR3 spans 13 amino acids. In germline, CDR1 is KGHSH, CDR2 LQKENI. In DNA form, the CDR3 reads TGTGCCAGCTCACAGGGGGCTGGTTACGAGCAGTACTTC. Its translation is CASSQGAGYEQYF. The full variable domain, with the rest looked up from reference TRBV18 and TRBJ2-7, is NAGVMQNPRHLVRRRGQEARLRCSPMKGHSHVYWYRQLPEEGLKFMVYLQKENIIDESGMPKERFSAEFPKEGPSILRIQQVVRGDSAAYFCASSQGAGYEQYFGPGTRLTVT.

This clonotype came up many times. V gene TRBV28 combines with J gene TRBJ2-3, with D perhaps matching TRBD2 (6 bases). CDR1 is MDHEN and CDR2 is SYDVKM in the germline V gene. The ends were cut back, 5 bases at V and 2 bases at J, with 11 bases in the middle. This CDR3 is built from 14 residues. CDR3 sequence reads: CASSNGGPTDTQYF. For the CDR3, the DNA is TGTGCCAGCAGTAACGGGGGTCCCACAGATACGCAGTATTTT. The full variable domain, with the rest looked up from reference TRBV28 and TRBJ2-3, is DVKVTQSSRYLVKRTGEKVFLECVQDMDHENMFWYRQDPGLGLRLIYFSYDVKMKEKGDIPEGYSVSREKKERFSLILESASTNQTSMYLCASSNGGPTDTQYFGPGTRLTVL.

This clonotype was found many times. This chain links TRBV11-3 with TRBJ2-5; weak D call: TRBD2 (6 bases). This CDR3 spans 11 amino acids. From germline, CDR1 is SGHNT and CDR2 YENEEA. Trimming left V 5 bases short and J 9 bases short, with 10 bases between. This chain's CDR3 is CASSARGAQYF. CDR3 nucleotides: TGTGCCAGCAGCGCCCGCGGGGCCCAGTACTTC.

There are many counts of this clonotype. The chain employs TRBV10-3 and TRBJ2-5; D is ambiguous. The germline gives CDR1 ENHRY, CDR2 SYGVKD. V lost 10 bases and J 2 bases, leaving 8 bases between the germline ends. This CDR3 has 11 amino acids. CDR3 protein: CASGTQETQYF. CDR3 sequence (DNA): TGTGCCAGCGGTACACAAGAGACCCAGTACTTC.

This clonotype was picked up one time. The chain recombines TRBV20-1 with TRBJ2-2, with 16 bases aligning to TRBD2. Germline CDR1 reads DFQATT; CDR2 reads SNEGSKA (reference sequence). The CDR3 is made up of 18 amino acids. The V gene end was trimmed by 1 base and the J gene end by 3 bases; junction bases not matched to a gene: 5. The CDR3 loop is CSARGSGTSGGDTGELFF. DNA for the CDR3: TGCAGTGCTAGAGGCTCCGGGACTAGCGGGGGGGACACCGGGGAGCTGTTTTTT.

This clonotype was found many times. The rearrangement links TRBV11-3 to TRBJ2-3; 9 bases fit TRBD2. The length of the CDR3 is 14 residues. The ends lost 11 bases at V and 6 bases at J; junction bases unmatched: 12. CDR1 and CDR2 (germline): SGHNT, YENEEA. The CDR3 reads CASAEGGGADTQYF. The CDR3 DNA reads as TGTGCCTCGGCGGAAGGCGGGGGGGCGGATACGCAGTATTTT. Full variable domain (outside the CDR3, taken from reference TRBV11-3 and TRBJ2-3): EAGVVQSPRYKIIEKKQPVAFWCNPISGHNTLYWYLQNLGQGPELLIRYENEEAVDDSQLPKDRFSAERLKGVDSTLKIQPAELGDSAVYLCASAEGGGADTQYFGPGTRLTVL.

This clonotype was counted many times. The chain uses TRBV10-3 and TRBJ1-5; unclear D gene. Germline loops: CDR1 ENHRY, CDR2 SYGVKD. The CDR3 consists of 16 residues. Trimming pared 4 bases from V and 4 bases from J, leaving 17 bases between. The CDR3, as DNA: TGTGCCATCAGTGCGAGTCTTCGACTGCTGAATCAGCCCCAGCATTTT. It yields the protein CAISASLRLLNQPQHF.

This clonotype appeared many times. This chain connects TRBV5-8 to TRBJ1-1; D remains unclear. V lost 3 bases, J lost 2 bases, and 14 bases lay in between. The CDR3 contains 15 residues. From germline, CDR1 is SGHTS and CDR2 YDEGEE. The CDR3 sequence: CASSWGGVGNTEAFF. The DNA of the CDR3 is TGTGCCAGCAGCTGGGGTGGGGTAGGCAACACTGAAGCTTTCTTT.

This sequence joins TRBV11-2 and TRBJ2-2; 16 bases are shared with TRBD2. The germline V gene has CDR1 SGHAT and CDR2 FQNNGV. The J segment lost 3 bases and the V segment lost 7 bases, leaving 14 bases of the junction unmatched. The CDR3 has 20 residues. CDR3 DNA sequence: TGTGCCAGCACCCGCAGGGGACTAGCGGGGGGGCCTGTTTACACCGGGGAGCTGTTTTTT. It translates to CASTRRGLAGGPVYTGELFF.

CDR3 DNA sequence: TGTGCCAGTAGTATGTGGGGGGCCGGGGAGCTGTTTTTT. Translated, it gives CASSMWGAGELFF. This sequence joins TRBV19 and TRBJ2-2, with D tentatively TRBD2 (6 bases). V was trimmed by 3 bases and J by 6 bases, leaving 8 bases between them. This CDR3 has 13 amino acids. Per the germline V gene, CDR1 is LNHDA and CDR2 is SQIVND (reference sequence).

The genes are TRBV15 and TRBJ2-5; D may be TRBD1 or TRBD2 (6 bases each). The ends were cut back, 0 bases at V and 4 bases at J, with 12 bases in the middle. CDR3 length: 15 amino acids. Germline CDR1 is LNHNV and CDR2 is YYDKDF (reference sequence). CDR3 coding DNA: TGTGCCACCAGCAGAGATAAACAGGGAGGAGAGACCCAGTACTTC. Protein product: CATSRDKQGGETQYF. The full variable domain, with the rest looked up from reference TRBV15 and TRBJ2-5, is DAMVIQNPRYQVTQFGKPVTLSCSQTLNHNVMYWYQQKSSQAPKLLFHYYDKDFNNEADTPDNFQSRRPNTSFCFLDIRSPGLGDTAMYLCATSRDKQGGETQYFGPGTRLLVL.

This clonotype has more than one count but fewer than ten. A read error may explain this, as a much larger clone is one base away. The chain couples TRBV5-1 to TRBJ1-2; no definite D call. This CDR3 has 13 amino acids. CDR1 is SGHRS, CDR2 YFSETQ, per germline. V was shortened by 9 bases and J by 5 bases, with 17 bases between the two germline ends. In nucleotides, the CDR3 is TGCGCCACCAGGAGAGAGGCTTCGTATGGCTACACCTTC. This sequence encodes CATRREASYGYTF.